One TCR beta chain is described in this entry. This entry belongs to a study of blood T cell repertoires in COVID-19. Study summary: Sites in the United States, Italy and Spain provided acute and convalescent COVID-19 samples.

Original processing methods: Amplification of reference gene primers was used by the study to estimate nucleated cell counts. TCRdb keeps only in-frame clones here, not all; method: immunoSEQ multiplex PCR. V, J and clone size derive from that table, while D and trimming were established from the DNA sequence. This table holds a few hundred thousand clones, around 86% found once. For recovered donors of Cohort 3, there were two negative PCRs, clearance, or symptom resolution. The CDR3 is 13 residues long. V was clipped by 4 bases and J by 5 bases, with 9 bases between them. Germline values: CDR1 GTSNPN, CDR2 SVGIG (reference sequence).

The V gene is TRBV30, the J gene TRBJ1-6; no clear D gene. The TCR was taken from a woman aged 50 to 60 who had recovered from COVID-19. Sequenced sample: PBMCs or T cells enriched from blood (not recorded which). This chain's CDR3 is CAWNQENNSPLHF. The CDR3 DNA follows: TGTGCCTGGAATCAGGAAAATAATTCACCCCTCCACTTT. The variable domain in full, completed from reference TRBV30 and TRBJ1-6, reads SQTIHQWPATLVQPVGSPLSLECTVEGTSNPNLYWYRQAAGRGLQLLFYSVGIGQISSEVPQNLSASRPQDRQFILSSKKLLLSDSGFYLCAWNQENNSPLHFGNGTRLTVT.